Presented here are 8 T cell receptor beta chains from one specimen sequenced in a study of blood T cell repertoires in COVID-19. Repertoires were generated with immunoSEQ multiplex PCR, while TCRdb's copy carries only in-frame clones and drops some. Of some 250,000 clones in the sample, 85% to 90% were seen once. The sample comprised PBMCs or T cells enriched from blood (not recorded which). The source is a middle-aged man who had recovered from COVID-19.

The chain couples TRBV10-3 to TRBJ2-5; D is possibly TRBD2 (7 bases). This CDR3 has 12 residues. Germline V gives CDR1 ENHRY, CDR2 SYGVKD. Trimming removed 10 bases at V and 1 base at J, with 10 bases between. This CDR3 reads CASGGSQETQYF. CDR3 bases: TGTGCCAGCGGGGGCAGCCAAGAGACCCAGTACTTC.

CDR3 bases: TGTGCCAGCACGTTCGGAGGAATCACAGATACGCAGTATTTT. This codes for CASTFGGITDTQYF. The gene calls are TRBV11-2 and TRBJ2-3; a weak D match, TRBD2 (5 bases). Germline V gives CDR1 SGHAT, CDR2 FQNNGV. The V gene lost 7 bases and the J gene lost 2 bases, with 13 bases spanning the gap. The CDR3 spans 14 residues. Combining the CDR3 with reference TRBV11-2 and TRBJ2-3 gives the whole variable domain EAGVAQSPRYKIIEKRQSVAFWCNPISGHATLYWYQQILGQGPKLLIQFQNNGVVDDSQLPKDRFSAERLKGVDSTLKIQPAKLEDSAVYLCASTFGGITDTQYFGPGTRLTVL.

V is TRBV10-3 and J is TRBJ1-5, with unresolved D. V lost 2 bases, J lost 6 bases, and 5 bases lay in between. This CDR3 spans 12 amino acids. Germline-derived CDR1 and CDR2 are ENHRY and SYGVKD. CDR3 nucleotide sequence: TGTGCCATCAGTGAGGGGCGTCAGCCCCAGCATTTT. Its translation: CAISEGRQPQHF.

This chain uses TRBV6-4 with TRBJ2-5, with D perhaps matching TRBD1 (5 bases). Germline lookup yields CDR1 MRHNA and CDR2 SNTAGT. There are 16 residues in the CDR3. V was cut by 2 bases and J by 3 bases, with 16 bases left in between. CDR3 residues: CASSDGASFTKETQYF. In nucleotides, the CDR3 is TGTGCCAGCAGTGACGGGGCTTCTTTTACGAAAGAGACCCAGTACTTC.

The J gene is TRBJ2-5, the V gene TRBV21-1; no DNA check was done on the table's D call, TRBD1. TRBV21-1 constitutes a pseudogene. The CDR3 contains 14 residues. In nucleotides, the CDR3 is TGTGCCAGCAGTACCGACAGGGGAGGTGAGACCCAGTACTTC. This sequence encodes CASSTDRGGETQYF.

The rearrangement joins TRBV7-9 to TRBJ1-2, with TRBD1 matching over 7 bases. Germline assignment: CDR1 SEHNR and CDR2 FQNEAQ (reference sequence). The CDR3 has 17 residues. V dropped 0 bases and J dropped 2; count of bases not matched to a gene: 9. The CDR3 loop reads CASSLAVAGQTNYGYTF. The CDR3 nucleotides are TGTGCCAGCAGCTTAGCGGTTGCGGGACAGACAAACTATGGCTACACCTTC.

The J gene is TRBJ1-1, the V gene TRBV19, with D perhaps TRBD1 (6 bases). Per the germline V gene, CDR1 is LNHDA and CDR2 is SQIVND (reference sequence). The CDR3 is 17 residues long. Trimming removed 2 bases from V and 0 bases from J, with 16 bases in between. In DNA form, the CDR3 reads TGTGCCAGTAGTATACAGGGGCTCGGGTTACTGAACACTGAAGCTTTCTTT. Translation gives CASSIQGLGLLNTEAFF.

The chain links TRBV27 to TRBJ1-1; D gene ambiguous. The CDR3 covers 10 residues. Trimming shortened V by 8 bases and J by 8 bases, and 9 bases separated the two germline ends. CDR1 and CDR2 (germline): MNHEY, SMNVEV (reference sequence). This chain's CDR3 is CASGPTEAFF. CDR3 DNA sequence: TGTGCCAGCGGGCCGACGGAAGCTTTCTTT.